The sequence of this T cell receptor beta chain was determined in a study of shared clonotypes between healthy human individuals. J was trimmed by 1 base and V by 6 bases; bases with no gene match: 3. Germline CDR1 and CDR2: MNHNY and SVGAGI (reference sequence). This CDR3 spans 14 amino acids. CD45RO-negative, CCR7-positively selected cells formed the naive CD8 fraction, excluding terminally differentiated effector memory CD45RA+ cells. The method was immunoSEQ multiplex PCR; TCRdb's version includes in-frame clones alone and lacks a portion of them. The sample carries approximately 2,200,000 clones, 93% recorded once.

The chain couples TRBV6-6 to TRBJ1-5; 7 bases fit TRBD1. Sequencing input: naive CD8+ T cells from PBMCs. This sequence was found in a man aged 18 to 30 in good health. Some clones in this sample may be carry-over from other donors' samples. CDR3 coding DNA: TGTGCCAGCAGCTCGACAGGGAGCAATCAGCCCCAGCATTTT. It specifies CASSSTGSNQPQHF.